The rows below give T cell receptor beta chains drawn from one sample of a study of graft-versus-host responses after intestinal transplantation. Profiling relied on immunoSEQ multiplex PCR, and the TCRdb table lists in-frame clones only, not all of them. The table shows roughly 60,000 clones, with approximately 90% occurring only once. This sample comprised PBMCs, obtained 26 days after transplant. The receptors come from a human patient who received an intestinal transplant, so some T cells may come from the graft donor. Both conserved end residues are part of each CDR3. Fields, in order: V gene, clone size, J gene, D gene, CDR3 DNA, CDR3 protein. D genes are given only for firm matches. Size values are once, few and many counts, or a class for expanded clones, and some rows have none.

>TRBV10-2|.|TRBJ1-5|TRBD1
TGCGCCATTGGACAGGGTCAGCCCCAGCATTTT
CAIGQGQPQHF
>TRBV9|.|TRBJ2-1|.
TGTGCCAGCAGCGGATCCGGGGATTACAATGAGCAGTTCTTC
CASSGSGDYNEQFF
>TRBV27|.|TRBJ1-2|.
TGTGCCAGCAGGTTGGGCGACTATGGCTACACCTTC
CASRLGDYGYTF
>TRBV9|.|TRBJ1-5|.
TGTGCCAGCGGGGGGGGGTTCAGCAATCAGCCCCAGCATTTT
CASGGGFSNQPQHF
>TRBV20-1|.|TRBJ2-5|.
TGCAGTGCCGAAAGGGGCGGGACCCAGTACTTC
CSAERGGTQYF
>TRBV10-3|.|TRBJ2-1|TRBD1
TGTGCCATCAGAGACGGGACAGGGGTTTACAATGAGCAGTTCTTC
CAIRDGTGVYNEQFF
>TRBV5-6|.|TRBJ1-4|TRBD1
TGTGCCAGCAGCCCCGGGAGGACAGGGGGCTATCGCGAAAAACTGTTTTTT
CASSPGRTGGYREKLFF
>TRBV7-2|.|TRBJ1-1|.
TGTGCCAGCAGCTTATGGGGAAGGGGCACTGAAGCTTTCTTT
CASSLWGRGTEAFF
>TRBV6-5|.|TRBJ2-7|.
.
CASSSSDEQYF
>TRBV6-5|.|TRBJ2-2|.
TGTGCCAGCAGTTACTCGAATAGGGGCACCGGGGAGCTGTTTTTT
CASSYSNRGTGELFF
>TRBV7-9|.|TRBJ1-1|.
TGTGCCAGCAGCTTATTATCAGGCCTGAACACTGAAGCTTTCTTT
CASSLLSGLNTEAFF
>TRBV2|.|TRBJ2-3|TRBD2
TGTGCCACCCAGCGGGGACGATCCTCTAGCACAGATACGCAGTATTTT
CATQRGRSSSTDTQYF
>TRBV6-5|.|TRBJ2-7|TRBD2
TGTGCCAGCAGTTACCGGGGGACTAGTCCCTACGAGCAGTACTTC
CASSYRGTSPYEQYF
>TRBV27|.|TRBJ1-2|.
TGTGCCAGCAGTTTGACGGGGGGCCCTTTGAACTATGGCTACACCTTC
CASSLTGGPLNYGYTF
>TRBV2|few|TRBJ2-3|.
TGTGCCAGCAGTGAGAGGATCACAGATACGCAGTATTTT
CASSERITDTQYF
>TRBV5-1|.|TRBJ2-7|.
TGCGCCAGCGGAAGTGGAGGGCAGGGGGTCCACGAGCAGTACTTC
CASGSGGQGVHEQYF
>TRBV7-2|.|TRBJ2-5|.
TGTGCCAGCAGCTTAGCGGGGGGGACCCAGTACTTC
CASSLAGGTQYF
>TRBV4-1|few|TRBJ2-1|TRBD2
TGCGCCAGCAGCGGCGGGACTAGCGGGGGGGTGTACAATGAGCAGTTCTTC
CASSGGTSGGVYNEQFF
>TRBV28|.|TRBJ2-1|.
TGTGCCAGCAGGGGGACTCCGTACAATGAGCAGTTCTTC
CASRGTPYNEQFF
>TRBV7-2|.|TRBJ2-5|TRBD2
TGTGCCAGCAGCTTTCGGACTAGCGGGGGGTGGGAGACCCAGTACTTC
CASSFRTSGGWETQYF
>TRBV7-8|.|TRBJ2-1|.
TGTGCCAGCAGCCCGGACTCCCGGTTTGACAATGAGCAGTTCTTC
CASSPDSRFDNEQFF
>TRBV4-1|few|TRBJ1-4|TRBD1
TGCGCCAGCAGCCAACCGGGACGACAGGGTGAAAAACTGTTTTTT
CASSQPGRQGEKLFF
>TRBV15|.|TRBJ2-2|.
TGTGCCACCAGCAGAGACAGGATGAACACCGGGGAGCTGTTTTTT
CATSRDRMNTGELFF
>TRBV5-6|.|TRBJ1-6|.
TGTGCCAGCAGCTATGCGAATCGGCTAGTTGATTCACCCCTCCACTTT
CASSYANRLVDSPLHF
>TRBV7-8|.|TRBJ2-1|TRBD1
TGTGCCGTACCCGACAGGGCCCGCTACAATGAGCAGTTCTTC
CAVPDRARYNEQFF
>TRBV4-2|.|TRBJ2-3|.
TGTGCCAGCAGCCAAGGAGAGGATACGCAGTATTTT
CASSQGEDTQYF
>TRBV7-8|.|TRBJ2-1|.
TGTGCCAGCAGCTTATTTCCGGGCTCCTACAATGAGCAGTTCTTC
CASSLFPGSYNEQFF
>TRBV6-4|once|TRBJ1-5|TRBD1
TGTGCCAGCATCAAAGGGACAGGGGCCCATCAGCCCCAGCATTTT
CASIKGTGAHQPQHF
>TRBV9|.|TRBJ2-3|.
TGTGCCAGCAGCGAGAATCTACTACGAACCACAGATACGCAGTATTTT
CASSENLLRTTDTQYF
>TRBV7-3|.|TRBJ1-4|.
TGTGCCGGCAGCTTAACACCGGCAACTAATGAAAAACTGTTTTTT
CAGSLTPATNEKLFF
>TRBV6-5|.|TRBJ2-5|.
TGTGCCAGCACAAAGGCCGGGGGAGAGACCCAGTACTTC
CASTKAGGETQYF
>TRBV9|.|TRBJ2-1|TRBD2
TGTGCCAGCAGCGTACACGGAGGAGCGGGGGGTTACAATGAGCAGTTCTTC
CASSVHGGAGGYNEQFF
>TRBV7-3|.|TRBJ2-2|TRBD2
TGTGCCAGCAGCTTCCTAGCGGGGGGCGACACCGGGGAGCTGTTTTTT
CASSFLAGGDTGELFF
>TRBV7-3|.|TRBJ2-7|TRBD1
TGTGCCAGCAGCTCCCAGTATGCGCCGGGACAGGTCACATACGAGCAGTACTTC
CASSSQYAPGQVTYEQYF
>TRBV28|.|TRBJ2-7|.
TGTGCCAGCAGTTTATTCCCGCTCTTAGGGGGTAGTCACGAGCAGTACTTC
CASSLFPLLGGSHEQYF
>TRBV5-8|.|TRBJ1-3|TRBD1
TGTGCCAGCAGCAGGGACAGTTTCGGCTCTGGAAACACCATATATTTT
CASSRDSFGSGNTIYF
>TRBV6-5|.|TRBJ1-3|.
TGTGCCAGCAGTTACGATCCCAGGGGTGGAAACACCATATATTTT
CASSYDPRGGNTIYF
>TRBV18|.|TRBJ2-2|TRBD2
TGTGCCAGCTCACCACCGGGACTAGCGGGGGAAAACACCGGGGAGCTGTTTTTT
CASSPPGLAGENTGELFF
>TRBV5-4|.|TRBJ2-1|.
TGTGCCACGCATTCTATAGGGGGTGATGAGCAGTTCTTC
CATHSIGGDEQFF
>TRBV30|.|TRBJ2-2|.
TGTGCCTGGAACCAGCGCACCGGGGAGCTGTTTTTT
CAWNQRTGELFF
>TRBV7-9|.|TRBJ2-5|.
TGTGCCAGCAGCTTAGCGTTCAGGGAAGAGACCCAGTACTTC
CASSLAFREETQYF
>TRBV27|.|TRBJ2-1|TRBD1
TGTGCCAGCAGTTTGAGACAGGGCGAGGGGTCGGATCATGAGCAGTTCTTC
CASSLRQGEGSDHEQFF
>TRBV5-4|.|TRBJ2-2|.
TGTGCCAGCAGCTTGCAGAACACCGGGGAGCTGTTTTTT
CASSLQNTGELFF
>TRBV7-6|.|TRBJ2-1|TRBD2
TGTGCCAGCAGCCCGATGACTAACCTAGCGGGGGATCGTAATGAGCAGTTCTTC
CASSPMTNLAGDRNEQFF
>TRBV19|.|TRBJ2-1|.
TGTGCCAGTAAATCCCAGGACAGCAATGAGCAGTTCTTC
CASKSQDSNEQFF
>TRBV9|.|TRBJ2-5|.
TGTGCCAGCAGCGGGAGCGGAGAGACCCAGTACTTC
CASSGSGETQYF
>TRBV28|.|TRBJ2-3|.
TGTGCCAGCAGTTCAGTTGCGGGCACAGATACGCAGTATTTT
CASSSVAGTDTQYF
>TRBV19|.|TRBJ2-7|TRBD1
TGTGCCAGTAGTGGCACAGGGGGCGCCTCCGAGCAGTACTTC
CASSGTGGASEQYF
>TRBV6-1|few|TRBJ1-5|.
TGTGCCAGCAGTGATCAGGGATCGCATCAGCCCCAGCATTTT
CASSDQGSHQPQHF
>TRBV6-5|.|TRBJ2-2|TRBD1
TGTGCCAGCAGTTACGGACAGGGGGCGTTAGGGGAGCTGTTTTTT
CASSYGQGALGELFF
>TRBV5-6|few|TRBJ1-2|TRBD1
TGTGCCAGCAGCCCCGGGACAGGGACCTATGGCTACACCTTC
CASSPGTGTYGYTF
>TRBV29-1|.|TRBJ2-1|TRBD2
TGCAGCGCTGAACTAGCGGGGGGCGGGTTGCGGTTCTTC
CSAELAGGGLRFF
>TRBV5-1|few|TRBJ2-7|TRBD1
TGCGCCAGTTCACGGGACAGGTCCTACGAGCAGTACTTC
CASSRDRSYEQYF
>TRBV28|.|TRBJ1-3|.
TGTGCCAGCAGGAGGTCATCTGGAAACACCATATATTTT
CASRRSSGNTIYF
>TRBV5-1|.|TRBJ1-2|TRBD1
TGCGCCAGCAGCTTGGATGGGACAGGGGCCAATGGCTACACCTTC
CASSLDGTGANGYTF
>TRBV4-3|.|TRBJ2-3|.
TGCGCCAGCAGCCAAGGCGTCGCGGAAAGCACAGATACGCAGTATTTT
CASSQGVAESTDTQYF